This T cell receptor beta chain was retrieved from a study of T-cell memory formation after mild COVID-19. Broader study findings: While clones contracting from day 15 to 85 were balanced between CD4 and CD8, later expanders leaned CD4+.

Researchers used 5'RACE with constant-segment primers to make TCR alpha and TCR beta cDNA libraries that carry sample barcodes and UMIs. TCRdb reanalysed the 5' RACE reads using MiXCR and keeps one entry per CDR3 protein. The table has a few hundred thousand distinct CDR3 sequences, 20% to 25% seen once. Trimming left V 4 bases short and J 4 bases short, with 21 bases between. The CDR3 contains 17 residues. Germline CDR1 reads SGHVS; CDR2 reads FQNEAQ. This clonotype was seen more than once but under ten times. Its antigen is still unknown. V usage is TRBV7-8 and J usage is TRBJ2-3; weak D call: TRBD2 (5 bases). The sequence derives from an adult woman who had mild COVID-19 (a few samples of this study predate the infection). Cell type and time point are not known. The source material was PBMCs or a T cell subset sorted from them (not recorded which). Here the CDR3 DNA reads TGTGCCAGCAGCTCCCGAGAGACGACTATAGCAGCAGATACGCAGTATTTT. Its protein is CASSSRETTIAADTQYF.